This TCR beta chain was recorded in a study of blood T cell repertoires in COVID-19. The wider study: The analysed material was cDNA or gDNA that came from T cells, B-cell-depleted T cells, or PBMCs.

TCRdb keeps only in-frame clones here, not all; method: immunoSEQ multiplex PCR. The sample contains about 240,000 clones, roughly 85% of which appear only once. Trimming left V 11 bases short and J 0 bases short, with 15 bases between. The germline V gene encodes CDR1 MDHEN and CDR2 SYDVKM. The CDR3 is made up of 14 amino acids. The source is a man aged 45-60 years with COVID-19, enrolled during active disease. Sequencing was performed on peripheral blood. The V call is TRBV28, the J call TRBJ2-3; possibly TRBD2 for D (5 bases). CDR3 DNA: TGTGCCTGCGGGCGGCCGAGAAGCACAGATACGCAGTATTTT. This sequence encodes CACGRPRSTDTQYF.